This TCR beta chain was sequenced during a study of T cell responses to AZD1222 COVID-19 vaccine. Overall study results and limits: Sampling captured repertoires only after the peak T cell response.

In the case of this clone: Its antigen is not identified.

TCRdb keeps only in-frame clones here, not all; method: immunoSEQ multiplex PCR. Here the sample spans roughly 30,000 clones, over 75% being singletons. This CDR3 contains 13 residues. The V gene's germline CDR1 is SGDLS and CDR2 YYNGEE. Trimming cost V 0 bases and J 6 bases, with 7 bases left between them. This sequence was found in an adult in good health. The sample consisted of peripheral blood, taken on day 0 of AZD1222 vaccination. The rearrangement links TRBV9 to TRBJ2-1, with unresolved D. The CDR3 is CASSVGPLNEQFF. CDR3 in DNA: TGTGCCAGCAGCGTAGGGCCTCTCAATGAGCAGTTCTTC.